What follows is one T cell receptor (beta chain) and its context. The antigen remains undetermined. The source of the sample is a study of Tregs in tolerant kidney transplant recipients. Notes on the study in general: Biological reproducibility was not directly addressed in this study. Validation in larger populations is needed because few patients were studied. The most relevant donor-specific Treg TCRbeta repertoire apparently came from expansion with activated donor B cells.

The method was immunoSEQ multiplex PCR; TCRdb's version includes in-frame clones alone and lacks a portion of them. The sample consists of 200,000 to 300,000 clones, roughly 84% of them appearing once. Thawed PBMCs were FACS-sorted into unstimulated CD4+CD25+CD127- regulatory T cells, CD4+CD25- non-regulatory cells, CD4 and CD8 cells. This TCR derives from a human donor in good health. Sequenced sample: CD4+ T cells from blood.

For the CDR3, the DNA is TGTGCCAGCAGTTTTTCTCGGACAGGGAGGGACACTGAAGCTTTCTTT. Translation gives CASSFSRTGRDTEAFF. The rearrangement joins TRBV6-6 to TRBJ1-1; the match to TRBD1 covers 8 bases. V dropped 4 bases and J dropped 3; count of bases not matched to a gene: 10. The CDR3 is 16 amino acids. Germline-derived CDR1 and CDR2 are MNHNY and SVGAGI (reference sequence).